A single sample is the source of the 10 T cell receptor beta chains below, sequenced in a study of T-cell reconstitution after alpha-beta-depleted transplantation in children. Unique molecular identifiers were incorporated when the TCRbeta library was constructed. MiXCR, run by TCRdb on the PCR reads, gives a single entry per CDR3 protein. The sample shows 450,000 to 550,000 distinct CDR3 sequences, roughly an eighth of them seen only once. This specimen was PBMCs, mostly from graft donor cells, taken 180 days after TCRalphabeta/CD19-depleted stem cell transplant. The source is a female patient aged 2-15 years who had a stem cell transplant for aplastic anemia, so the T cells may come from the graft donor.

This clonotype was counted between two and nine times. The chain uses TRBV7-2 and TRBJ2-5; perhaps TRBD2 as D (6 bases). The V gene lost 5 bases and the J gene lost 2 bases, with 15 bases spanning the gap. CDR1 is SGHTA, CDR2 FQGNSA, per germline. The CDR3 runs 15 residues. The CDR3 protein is CASSPRGSGQETQYF. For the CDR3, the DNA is TGTGCCAGCAGCCCACGGGGTAGCGGTCAAGAGACCCAGTACTTC. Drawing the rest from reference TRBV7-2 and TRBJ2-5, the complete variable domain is GAGVSQSPSNKVTEKGKDVELRCDPISGHTALYWYRQSLGQGLEFLIYFQGNSAPDKSGLPSDRFSAERTGGSVSTLTIQRTQQEDSAVYLCASSPRGSGQETQYFGPGTRLLVL.

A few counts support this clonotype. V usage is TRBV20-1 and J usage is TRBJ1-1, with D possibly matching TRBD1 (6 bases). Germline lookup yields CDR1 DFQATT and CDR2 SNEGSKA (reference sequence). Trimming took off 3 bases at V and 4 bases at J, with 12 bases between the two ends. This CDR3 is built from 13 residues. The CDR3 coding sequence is TGCAGTGCTAGGCTATACAGGGCCACTGAAGCTTTCTTT. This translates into CSARLYRATEAFF.

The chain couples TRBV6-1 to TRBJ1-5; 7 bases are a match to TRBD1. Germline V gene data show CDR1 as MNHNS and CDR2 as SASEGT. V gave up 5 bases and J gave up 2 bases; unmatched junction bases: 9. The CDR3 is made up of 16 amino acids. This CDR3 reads CASSPTGSGGNQPQHF. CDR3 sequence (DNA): TGTGCCAGCAGTCCGACAGGGTCCGGTGGCAATCAGCCCCAGCATTTT.

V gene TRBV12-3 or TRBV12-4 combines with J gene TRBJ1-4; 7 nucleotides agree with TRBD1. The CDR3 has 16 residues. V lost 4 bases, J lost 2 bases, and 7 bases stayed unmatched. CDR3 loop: CASSSSNRGTNEKLFF. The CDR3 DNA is TGTGCCAGCAGTTCCTCCAACAGGGGCACTAATGAAAAACTGTTTTTT.

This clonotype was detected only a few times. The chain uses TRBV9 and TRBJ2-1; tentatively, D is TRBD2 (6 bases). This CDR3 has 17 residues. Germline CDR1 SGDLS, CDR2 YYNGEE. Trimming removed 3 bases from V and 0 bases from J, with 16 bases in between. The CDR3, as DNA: TGTGCCAGCAGCGCCCGGGCCGGGGGAAGCTCCTACAATGAGCAGTTCTTC. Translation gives CASSARAGGSSYNEQFF. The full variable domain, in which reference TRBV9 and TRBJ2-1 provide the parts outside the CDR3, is DSGVTQTPKHLITATGQRVTLRCSPRSGDLSVYWYQQSLDQGLQFLIQYYNGEERAKGNILERFSAQQFPDLHSELNLSSLELGDSALYFCASSARAGGSSYNEQFFGPGTRLTVL.

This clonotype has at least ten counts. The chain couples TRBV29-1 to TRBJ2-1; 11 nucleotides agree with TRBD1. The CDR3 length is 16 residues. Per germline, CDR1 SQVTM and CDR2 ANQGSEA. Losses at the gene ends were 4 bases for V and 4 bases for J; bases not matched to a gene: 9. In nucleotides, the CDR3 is TGCAGCGTTGTAACGGGACAGGGGGTACTTTACAATGAGCAGTTCTTC. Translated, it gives CSVVTGQGVLYNEQFF.

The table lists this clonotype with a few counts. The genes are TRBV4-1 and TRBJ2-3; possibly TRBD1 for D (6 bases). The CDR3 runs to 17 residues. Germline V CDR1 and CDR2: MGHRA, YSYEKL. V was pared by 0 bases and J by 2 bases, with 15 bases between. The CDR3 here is CASSQDNPGVPTDTQYF. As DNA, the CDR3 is TGCGCCAGCAGCCAAGATAATCCAGGGGTTCCCACAGATACGCAGTATTTT.

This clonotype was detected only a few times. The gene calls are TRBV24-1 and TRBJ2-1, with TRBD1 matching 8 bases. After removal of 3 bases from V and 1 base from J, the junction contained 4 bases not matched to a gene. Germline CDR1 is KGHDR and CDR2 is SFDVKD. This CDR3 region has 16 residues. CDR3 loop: CATSDPRGRSYNEQFF. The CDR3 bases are TGTGCCACCAGTGATCCCAGGGGGCGGTCCTACAATGAGCAGTTCTTC.

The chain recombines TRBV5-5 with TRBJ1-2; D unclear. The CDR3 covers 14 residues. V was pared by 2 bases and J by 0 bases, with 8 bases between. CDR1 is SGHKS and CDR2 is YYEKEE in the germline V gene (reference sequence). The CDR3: CASSFRQSNYGYTF. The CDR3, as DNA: TGTGCCAGCAGCTTTCGTCAGTCTAACTATGGCTACACCTTC.

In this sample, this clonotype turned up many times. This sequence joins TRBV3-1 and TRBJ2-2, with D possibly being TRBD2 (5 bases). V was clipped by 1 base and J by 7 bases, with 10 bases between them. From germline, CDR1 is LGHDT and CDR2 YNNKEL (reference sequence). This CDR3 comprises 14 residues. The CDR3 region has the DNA TGTGCCAGCAGCCAAGTACTAGTTGACGGGGAGCTGTTTTTT. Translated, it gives CASSQVLVDGELFF.